A selection of T cell receptor beta chains follows, all from one sample in a study of PD-1 blockade in classical Hodgkin lymphoma. Assay: immunoSEQ multiplex PCR; the TCRdb copy retains only in-frame clones and omits some. This repertoire shows 25,000 to 35,000 clones, 70% to 75% found once; its top ten account for 3.3%. Sequencing used peripheral blood mononuclear cells (PBMCs), obtained before the second cycle of nivolumab. The receptors come from a human donor with classical Hodgkin lymphoma. The CDR3 runs from the conserved cysteine through the conserved F or W. The D gene is left open where the match is weak. A row's size may be missing; if present it is once, few, many or a size class.

clone size,V gene,J gene,D gene,CDR3 protein,CDR3 DNA
.,TRBV19,TRBJ1-4,TRBD1,CASSKLRDRRTPYNEKLFF,TGTGCCAGTAGTAAACTACGGGACAGAAGAACGCCCTATAATGAAAAACTGTTTTTT
once,TRBV6-6,TRBJ2-7,TRBD1,CASRDWDSAYEQYF,TGTGCCAGCAGGGACTGGGACAGTGCCTACGAGCAGTACTTC
once,TRBV10-3,TRBJ1-1,TRBD1,CAISPRGANTEAFF,TGTGCCATCAGTCCCAGGGGGGCTAACACTGAAGCTTTCTTT
.,TRBV5-6,TRBJ2-1,.,CASSLWGANEQFF,TGTGCCAGCAGCTTGTGGGGGGCGAATGAGCAGTTCTTC
few,TRBV28,TRBJ1-2,.,CASSAPGAVEKGYGYTF,TGTGCCAGCAGTGCCCCCGGGGCGGTGGAGAAAGGCTATGGCTACACCTTC
.,TRBV13,TRBJ2-7,.,CASSLGRTLDEQYF,TGTGCCAGCAGCTTAGGCCGGACCCTCGACGAGCAGTACTTC
.,TRBV30,TRBJ1-1,.,CAWAGNTEAFF,TGTGCCTGGGCAGGGAACACTGAAGCTTTCTTT
.,TRBV4-2,TRBJ1-2,.,CASSHPSSGGVDGYTF,TGTGCCAGCAGCCATCCATCGTCGGGAGGGGTCGATGGCTACACCTTC
.,TRBV5-1,TRBJ2-7,.,CASSLVGNAPYEQYF,TGCGCCAGCAGCTTGGTAGGGAATGCCCCCTACGAGCAGTACTTC
.,TRBV9,TRBJ2-7,TRBD2,CASSVEAGGRNEQYF,TGTGCCAGCAGCGTAGAGGCGGGGGGGCGTAACGAGCAGTACTTC
.,TRBV2,TRBJ2-3,.,CASSETPGAPDTQYF,TGTGCCAGCAGTGAAACGCCCGGGGCCCCGGATACGCAGTATTTT
.,TRBV30,TRBJ1-2,TRBD1,CAWMGTGLLGYGYTF,TGTGCCTGGATGGGGACAGGCCTTTTGGGCTATGGCTACACCTTC
.,TRBV29-1,TRBJ2-7,.,CSVEVMEKGDEQYF,TGCAGCGTTGAAGTGATGGAGAAAGGGGACGAGCAGTACTTC
.,TRBV6-6,TRBJ2-3,.,CASSPWVSGTDTQYF,TGTGCCAGCAGCCCGTGGGTGAGCGGCACAGATACGCAGTATTTT
.,TRBV11-2,TRBJ1-5,TRBD1,CASSRTTGGNQPQHF,TGTGCCAGCAGCCGTACGACAGGGGGCAATCAGCCCCAGCATTTT
.,TRBV28,TRBJ1-1,TRBD1,CASSPWDRAAEAFF,TGTGCCAGCAGTCCTTGGGACAGGGCGGCTGAAGCTTTCTTT
.,TRBV19,TRBJ1-2,.,CASSLLEPYGYTF,TGTGCCAGTAGTCTCCTTGAGCCCTATGGCTACACCTTC
.,TRBV5-1,TRBJ2-5,TRBD1,CASSLGVGDRGQETQYF,TGCGCCAGCAGCTTGGGGGTTGGAGACAGGGGCCAAGAGACCCAGTACTTC
few,TRBV7-8,TRBJ2-5,.,CASSIESVTQYF,TGTGCCAGCAGCATTGAGTCCGTGACCCAGTACTTC
.,TRBV7-8,TRBJ2-1,TRBD2,CASSLAWREVYNEQFF,TGTGCCAGCAGCTTAGCGTGGCGGGAGGTCTACAATGAGCAGTTCTTC
.,TRBV19,TRBJ2-7,.,CASSIRGSSYEQYF,TGTGCCAGTAGTATAAGGGGGAGCTCCTACGAGCAGTACTTC
.,TRBV4-2,TRBJ2-5,TRBD2,CASSQAGEGETQYF,TGTGCCAGCAGCCAAGCCGGGGAGGGAGAGACCCAGTACTTC
.,TRBV25-1,TRBJ2-1,.,CASSEWGNEQFF,TGTGCCAGCAGTGAATGGGGTAATGAGCAGTTCTTC
.,TRBV5-8,TRBJ2-5,.,CASRGRGSTQETQYF,TGTGCCAGCAGGGGCAGGGGCTCCACCCAAGAGACCCAGTACTTC
.,TRBV5-4,TRBJ1-1,TRBD1,CASSPETGFATEAFF,TGTGCCAGCAGCCCGGAGACAGGGTTTGCCACTGAAGCTTTCTTT
.,TRBV6-5,TRBJ1-2,.,CASSYSDPAENNGYTF,TGTGCCAGCAGTTACTCGGACCCGGCGGAGAATAATGGCTACACCTTC
.,TRBV19,TRBJ1-5,.,CASSMSVGRENNQPQHF,TGTGCCAGTAGTATGTCGGTTGGGAGGGAGAACAATCAGCCCCAGCATTTT
.,TRBV11-1,TRBJ2-7,.,CASSLDRFSYEQYF,TGTGCCAGCAGCTTAGACAGGTTCTCCTACGAGCAGTACTTC
.,TRBV5-1,TRBJ1-5,.,CASSEGVSNQPQHF,TGCGCCAGCAGCGAGGGTGTGAGCAATCAGCCCCAGCATTTT
.,TRBV28,TRBJ2-7,TRBD1,CASSLWGQGDYEQYF,TGTGCCAGCAGTTTATGGGGACAGGGCGACTACGAGCAGTACTTC
.,TRBV14,TRBJ1-1,TRBD1,CASSPWTGGAYTEAFF,TGTGCCAGCAGCCCCTGGACAGGGGGCGCGTATACTGAAGCTTTCTTT
medium-sized,TRBV2,TRBJ1-2,.,CASSERGGGVYGYTF,TGTGCCAGCAGTGAACGCGGCGGGGGGGTTTATGGCTACACCTTC
.,TRBV27,TRBJ1-2,.,CASSLKVAGSVYGYTF,TGTGCCAGCAGTTTAAAAGTCGCAGGGTCCGTCTATGGCTACACCTTC
.,TRBV21-1,TRBJ1-2,.,CARNGTADNYGYTF,TGTGCCCGTAACGGGACAGCGGATAACTATGGCTACACCTTC
medium-sized,TRBV4-1,TRBJ1-6,.,CASSQGPGTYNSPLHF,TGCGCCAGCAGCCAAGGACCGGGAACGTATAATTCACCCCTCCACTTT